A selection of T cell receptor beta chains follows, all from one sample in a study of cytomegalovirus exposure and HLA in healthy donors. Sequencing was performed with immunoSEQ multiplex PCR; in TCRdb, only in-frame clones are kept and a portion is missing. Its listing shows around 160,000 clones. Sequencing input: PBMCs. The receptors originated from a woman between 45 and 60 years old in good health and CMV-seronegative. The conserved cysteine and the conserved F or W are not part of the CDR3 here. The order of the fields is J gene, V gene, CDR3 protein.

TRBJ1-5 TRBV15 ATSRDPFLLDRALQH
TRBJ1-2 TRBV7-9 ASSPEGAMGNYGYT
TRBJ1-1 TRBV6-1 ASSETGGELEAF
TRBJ2-3 TRBV7-2 ASSWKGSDTQY
TRBJ2-7 TRBV5-6 ASKQGHSYEQY
TRBJ2-7 TRBV5-1 ASSLTASYEQY
TRBJ2-1 TRBV7-2 ASSPVDEQF
TRBJ2-5 TRBV4-1 ASSQILAGGPFRETQY
TRBJ2-3 TRBV11-2 ASTWVGGVRDTQY
TRBJ1-2 TRBV5-6 ASSPGGYGYT
TRBJ2-5 TRBV28 ASSFKQGGETQY
TRBJ2-7 TRBV6-4 ASSVRDGEEQY
TRBJ1-6 TRBV6-6 ASIQRSSSYNSPLH
TRBJ1-2 TRBV7-2 ASSSGQGTSGYT
TRBJ2-1 TRBV29-1 SVDRPGTPTYNEQF
TRBJ1-3 TRBV6-5 ASTRTVSSGNTIY
TRBJ2-7 TRBV27 ASSPDRAGEQY
TRBJ2-5 TRBV28 ASSLSAIQETQY
TRBJ2-2 TRBV9 ASSVVGGGPGELF
TRBJ2-7 TRBV25-1 ASARAGEIYEQY
TRBJ1-2 TRBV4-3 ASSRDREGYT
TRBJ1-5 TRBV4-1 ASSQAREGQPQH
TRBJ2-2 TRBV9 ASSPRGAGGTGELF
TRBJ2-2 TRBV9 ASSGWTSINTGELF
TRBJ2-7 TRBV4-2 ASSQEGDSLYEQY
TRBJ1-1 TRBV19 ASSIGQGANTEAF
TRBJ1-5 TRBV7-3 ASTTLGQGALTSSNQPQH
TRBJ2-7 TRBV28 ASKPGGEFEQY
TRBJ2-7 TRBV5-4 ASSLDRGQEQY
TRBJ1-2 TRBV28 ASSSPAGQGLGGYT
TRBJ2-7 TRBV7-3 ASSPQGSSSYEQY
TRBJ2-7 TRBV19 ASSIATGLYEQY
TRBJ2-5 TRBV30 AWKQQIQETQY